This T cell receptor (beta chain) was captured in a study of blood T cell repertoires in COVID-19. For the study at large: The origin of the acute and convalescent COVID-19 samples was the United States, Italy and Spain. PBMCs, B-cell-depleted T cells, or T cells were the source of the cDNA or gDNA that made up the material.

Study processing details: From reference gene primer amplification, estimates of nucleated cell counts were derived. Here immunoSEQ multiplex PCR was the method, and the copy in TCRdb shows in-frame clones only, minus some. V, J and clone size were drawn from that table, and D and trimming were deduced from the DNA. The sample has under 300,000 clones, roughly 84% seen once. The length of the CDR3 is 13 residues. The germline V gene encodes CDR1 SGHRS and CDR2 YFSETQ. V lost 4 bases to trimming and J lost 4 bases, with 11 bases between them. Specimen: peripheral blood. This chain links TRBV5-1 with TRBJ1-1; the D gene is possibly TRBD1 (5 bases). This TCR was sampled from a human donor with COVID-19, enrolled during active disease. The donor label of this sample is uncertain. The CDR3, as DNA: TGCGCCAGCAGCCCCGTCGGGGGCACTGAAGCTTTCTTT. Protein product: CASSPVGGTEAFF.